The 26 T cell receptor beta chains reported below all come from one sample, sequenced in a study of blood T cell repertoires in COVID-19. TCRdb keeps only in-frame clones here, not all; method: immunoSEQ multiplex PCR. The sample includes about 290,000 clones, roughly 80% seen only once; the top ten take around 4.2%. Sequencing was carried out using peripheral blood. The receptors shown here come from a woman aged 45-59 years with active or convalescent COVID-19.

The chain uses TRBV5-1 and TRBJ2-7; tentative D call: TRBD2 (7 bases). Trimming cost V 6 bases and J 5 bases, with 15 bases left between them. Germline CDR1 reads SGHRS; CDR2 reads YFSETQ. This CDR3 is 13 amino acids long. CDR3 amino acids: CASTRGGDHEQYF. In DNA form, the CDR3 reads TGCGCCAGCACCCGAGGGGGGGACCACGAGCAGTACTTC.

This chain connects TRBV15 to TRBJ2-3; D is perhaps TRBD1 (6 bases). This CDR3 is 16 amino acids long. V was cut by 1 base and J by 2 bases, with 13 bases left in between. The germline gives CDR1 LNHNV, CDR2 YYDKDF (reference sequence). For the CDR3, the DNA is TGTGCCACCAGCAGAGGGGACAAGTACATCACAGATACGCAGTATTTT. It translates to CATSRGDKYITDTQYF.

The chain couples TRBV27 to TRBJ1-1, with D possibly TRBD1 on 5 matching bases. V lost 5 bases and J 1 base, leaving 11 bases between the germline ends. Germline CDR1 and CDR2: MNHEY and SMNVEV (reference sequence). This CDR3 region has 14 residues. The CDR3 reads CASSEQTANTEAFF. In nucleotides, the CDR3 is TGTGCCAGCAGTGAACAGACAGCGAACACTGAAGCTTTCTTT.

The chain links TRBV3-1 (or the pseudogene TRBV3-2) to TRBJ1-5, with a possible D match to TRBD1 (5 bases). CDR1 is LGHDT, CDR2 YNNKEL, per germline (reference sequence). Trimming shortened V by 1 base and J by 9 bases, and 13 bases separated the two germline ends. This CDR3 has 14 residues. CDR3 amino acids: CASSQVPVQGPQHF. The CDR3 bases are TGTGCCAGCAGCCAAGTGCCGGTCCAGGGGCCCCAGCATTTT.

V usage is TRBV7-2 and J usage is TRBJ2-5, with 10 bases that match TRBD1. The V and J ends lost 5 bases and 5 bases, in that order; junction bases with no gene match: 14. The germline CDR1 and CDR2 sequences are SGHTA and FQGNSA. The CDR3 contains 17 residues. The CDR3 sequence is CASSETGTGVPVETQYF. CDR3 DNA sequence: TGTGCCAGCAGCGAGACCGGGACAGGGGTTCCAGTGGAGACCCAGTACTTC.

V and J are TRBV4-1 and TRBJ2-5; TRBD2 aligns across 10 bases. The V gene end was trimmed by 1 base and the J gene end by 5 bases; junction bases not matched to a gene: 10. CDR1 is MGHRA, CDR2 YSYEKL, per germline. The CDR3 loop spans 17 amino acids. The chain's CDR3 is CASSQGLAGVSRETQYF. The CDR3 DNA sequence: TGCGCCAGCAGCCAAGGGCTAGCGGGAGTATCACGGGAGACCCAGTACTTC.

V gene TRBV10-3 combines with J gene TRBJ2-3; tentative D call: TRBD2 (7 bases). This CDR3 spans 13 amino acids. Germline V gives CDR1 ENHRY, CDR2 SYGVKD. Trimming pared 11 bases from V and 2 bases from J, leaving 14 bases between. CDR3 DNA sequence: TGTGCCGCGGGGGCTCCCCCCACAGATACGCAGTATTTT. Its protein product is CAAGAPPTDTQYF.

The chain couples TRBV29-1 to TRBJ2-1, with D perhaps TRBD1 (6 bases). Trimming removed 4 bases at V and 1 base at J, with 14 bases between. This CDR3 has 15 amino acids. Germline V CDR1 and CDR2: SQVTM, ANQGSEA. CDR3 DNA: TGCAGCGTTGGCCCAGGGACAAAATCCTACAATGAGCAGTTCTTC. Its translation: CSVGPGTKSYNEQFF.

This chain joins TRBV15 and TRBJ2-1, with a weak D call TRBD2 (5 bases). With 3 bases removed from V and 8 bases from J, the gap between germline ends came to 20 bases. CDR1 and CDR2 (germline): LNHNV, YYDKDF (reference sequence). This CDR3 has 16 amino acids. In nucleotides, the CDR3 is TGTGCCACCAGCAGCAAGTTCCCCGAGGGTGGGTATGAGCAGTTCTTC. Protein: CATSSKFPEGGYEQFF.

The rearrangement uses TRBV9 and TRBJ2-7; D is possibly TRBD2 (6 bases). Trimming removed 4 bases at V and 2 bases at J, with 13 bases between. Germline V CDR1 and CDR2: SGDLS, YYNGEE. CDR3 length equals 14 residues. CDR3 DNA sequence: TGTGCCAGCAGCATCGGGACTCAAACCTACGAGCAGTACTTC. This encodes CASSIGTQTYEQYF. Full variable domain (rest looked up from reference TRBV9 and TRBJ2-7): DSGVTQTPKHLITATGQRVTLRCSPRSGDLSVYWYQQSLDQGLQFLIQYYNGEERAKGNILERFSAQQFPDLHSELNLSSLELGDSALYFCASSIGTQTYEQYFGPGTRLTVT.

This clone has only a few counts. The chain employs TRBV5-1 and TRBJ2-7; 10 bases agree with TRBD1. The CDR3 contains 15 residues. Germline CDR1 reads SGHRS; CDR2 reads YFSETQ. Trimming at V came to 4 bases and at J to 2 bases, leaving 6 bases not matched to a gene. The CDR3 loop reads CASSRGDRGTYEQYF. The CDR3, as DNA: TGCGCCAGCAGCCGGGGGGACAGGGGCACCTACGAGCAGTACTTC.

This clone was seen a single time. V is TRBV28 and J is TRBJ2-7; 7 bases match TRBD1. V shed 5 bases, J shed 3 bases, and the junction held 7 bases outside the gene matches. The CDR3 totals 14 residues. Germline V gene data show CDR1 as MDHEN and CDR2 as SYDVKM. The CDR3 region is CASSTQGSVYEQYF. CDR3 nucleotides: TGTGCCAGCAGTACACAGGGGTCGGTCTACGAGCAGTACTTC. Filled out from reference TRBV28 and TRBJ2-7, the complete variable domain reads DVKVTQSSRYLVKRTGEKVFLECVQDMDHENMFWYRQDPGLGLRLIYFSYDVKMKEKGDIPEGYSVSREKKERFSLILESASTNQTSMYLCASSTQGSVYEQYFGPGTRLTVT.

The chain is built from TRBV10-3 and TRBJ1-5; D gene ambiguous. The CDR3 runs 15 residues. Deletions cut 3 bases from V and 1 base from J, with 10 bases between. The germline V gene encodes CDR1 ENHRY and CDR2 SYGVKD. The CDR3 loop is CAISEADGSNQPQHF. The CDR3 nucleotides are TGTGCCATCAGTGAAGCGGACGGGAGCAATCAGCCCCAGCATTTT.

This clone was found a few times. The chain uses TRBV6-1 and TRBJ1-3; tentative D call: TRBD1 (5 bases). The CDR3 sequence is 14 residues long. V was pared by 2 bases and J by 3 bases, with 8 bases between. CDR1 and CDR2 from the germline V gene are MNHNS and SASEGT. CDR3 residues: CASSESRVGNTIYF. The CDR3, as DNA: TGTGCCAGCAGTGAAAGCAGGGTTGGAAACACCATATATTTT.

This clone appeared once. CDR3 loop: CSVARTQETQYF. The CDR3, as DNA: TGCAGCGTGGCAAGGACTCAAGAGACCCAGTACTTC. The gene calls are TRBV29-1 and TRBJ2-5; possibly TRBD2 for D (5 bases). Trimming pared 6 bases from V and 2 bases from J, leaving 10 bases between. The CDR3 runs 12 residues. Germline assignment: CDR1 SQVTM and CDR2 ANQGSEA.

The chain is built from TRBV19 and TRBJ2-1; a possible D gene is TRBD2 (5 bases). V lost 5 bases and J 8 bases, leaving 16 bases between the germline ends. This CDR3 comprises 14 residues. Germline CDR1 and CDR2: LNHDA and SQIVND (reference sequence). CDR3 protein: CASSLLGKRHEQFF. DNA for the CDR3: TGTGCCAGTAGTCTCCTTGGCAAGCGGCATGAGCAGTTCTTC.

Notes on this clone: Other DNA variants within this sample encode the same CDR3. The chain joins TRBV9 to TRBJ2-3, with 7 positions matching TRBD2. Trimming at V came to 0 bases and at J to 6 bases, leaving 4 bases not matched to a gene. The CDR3 covers 14 residues. The V gene's germline CDR1 is SGDLS and CDR2 YYNGEE. CDR3 sequence: CASSVVGREDTQYF. The CDR3 DNA sequence: TGTGCCAGCAGCGTAGTAGGGAGGGAGGATACGCAGTATTTT.

The chain links TRBV23-1 to TRBJ2-7; the match to TRBD1 covers 8 bases. TRBV23-1 is placed among ORFs of uncertain function. Trimming cost V 5 bases and J 0 bases; bases outside gene matches: 9. This CDR3 spans 16 amino acids. This CDR3 is CASSRGLDRASYEQYF. CDR3 DNA sequence: TGCGCCAGCAGTAGAGGGCTGGACAGGGCCTCCTACGAGCAGTACTTC.

V and J are TRBV11-2 and TRBJ2-3; 7 bases map to TRBD1. V was clipped by 3 bases and J by 1 base; unmatched bases: 4. The CDR3 contains 15 residues. The germline V gene has CDR1 SGHAT and CDR2 FQNNGV. The CDR3 is CASSFTGAGTDTQYF. Written as DNA, the CDR3 is TGTGCCAGCAGCTTCACAGGGGCGGGCACAGATACGCAGTATTTT.

This clone showed up just once. The chain recombines TRBV5-5 with TRBJ2-1, with 12 positions matching TRBD2. Per germline, CDR1 SGHKS and CDR2 YYEKEE (reference sequence). J was trimmed by 7 bases and V by 4 bases; bases with no gene match: 6. This CDR3 is 15 amino acids long. The CDR3 region is CASSTRLAGANEQFF. The CDR3 DNA reads as TGTGCCAGCAGCACGAGACTAGCGGGAGCGAATGAGCAGTTCTTC.

The chain joins TRBV7-9 to TRBJ2-5; 8 bases match TRBD2. Trimming removed 5 bases from V and 5 bases from J; junction bases left unmatched: 7. Germline loops: CDR1 SEHNR, CDR2 FQNEAQ (reference sequence). This CDR3 has 14 residues. The CDR3 coding sequence is TGTGCCAGCAGCCCTCGGGGGGGTGACGAGACCCAGTACTTC. Amino acid sequence: CASSPRGGDETQYF. The variable domain in full, with the rest retrieved from reference TRBV7-9 and TRBJ2-5, is DTGVSQNPRHKITKRGQNVTFRCDPISEHNRLYWYRQTLGQGPEFLTYFQNEAQLEKSRLLSDRFSAERPKGSFSTLEIQRTEQGDSAMYLCASSPRGGDETQYFGPGTRLLVL.

The chain joins TRBV7-6 to TRBJ2-3; TRBD1 matches 7 bases. The CDR3 length is 18 residues. Germline CDR1 and CDR2: SGHVS and FNYEAQ. Germline trimming cut 6 bases from V and 9 bases from J; bases unmatched to any gene: 24. CDR3 residues: CASRLAPGTDRLGGTQYF. CDR3 DNA sequence: TGTGCCAGCAGACTGGCCCCCGGGACAGACCGCCTTGGGGGAACGCAGTATTTT.

This clone was recorded a few times. This rearrangement joins TRBV18 to TRBJ1-2; no definite D call. Trimming took off 1 base at V and 8 bases at J, with 14 bases between the two ends. Germline lookup yields CDR1 KGHSH and CDR2 LQKENI. The CDR3 totals 14 residues. CDR3 residues: CASSPQAGLAGYTF. The CDR3 DNA reads TGTGCCAGCTCACCACAGGCAGGACTGGCGGGCTACACCTTC.

The chain carries TRBV5-1 and TRBJ1-2; 7 bases match TRBD1. Germline V gene lookup returns CDR1 SGHRS and CDR2 YFSETQ. There are 14 residues in the CDR3. The trim removed 4 bases at V and 1 base at J, leaving 4 bases unmatched. The CDR3 region has the DNA TGCGCCAGCAGCAGGGGACAGATTAACTATGGCTACACCTTC. Translation: CASSRGQINYGYTF.

The rearrangement joins TRBV19 to TRBJ1-1, with TRBD1 as a possible D gene (6 bases). The length of the CDR3 is 14 residues. V lost 3 bases to trimming and J lost 10 bases, with 18 bases between them. Per germline, CDR1 LNHDA and CDR2 SQIVND (reference sequence). CDR3 sequence reads: CASSIDGGPFGAFF. Here the CDR3 DNA reads TGTGCCAGTAGTATCGACGGGGGGCCTTTCGGAGCTTTCTTT. The full variable domain, its missing parts supplied by reference TRBV19 and TRBJ1-1, is DGGITQSPKYLFRKEGQNVTLSCEQNLNHDAMYWYRQDPGQGLRLIYYSQIVNDFQKGDIAEGYSVSREKKESFPLTVTSAQKNPTAFYLCASSIDGGPFGAFFGQGTRLTVV.

The genes are TRBV13 and TRBJ2-7; D uncertain. Germline assignment: CDR1 PRHDT and CDR2 FYEKMQ (reference sequence). There are 14 residues in the CDR3. Between the trimmed V and J ends, which lost 3 bases and 4 bases, there was a span of 13 bases. The CDR3 protein is CASSFSRRPYEQYF. Here the CDR3 DNA reads TGTGCCAGCAGCTTCTCACGGAGACCTTACGAGCAGTACTTC.